What follows are 9 T cell receptor beta chains derived from one specimen sequenced in a study of blood T cell repertoires in COVID-19. Only in-frame clones appear in the TCRdb table, and some are missing; sequencing was by immunoSEQ multiplex PCR. Of 220,000 or so clones listed, around 86% are singletons. Sequencing used peripheral blood. All receptors come from a woman older than 75 with COVID-19, enrolled during active disease.

The J gene is TRBJ2-3, the V gene TRBV5-1, with 7 nucleotides matching TRBD2. The trim removed 5 bases at V and 2 bases at J, leaving 11 bases unmatched. The CDR3 is 16 amino acids. Per the germline V gene, CDR1 is SGHRS and CDR2 is YFSETQ. In DNA form, the CDR3 reads TGCGCCAGCAGGGGGGGAGGTCTAGCGGACACAGATACGCAGTATTTT. Protein: CASRGGGLADTDTQYF.

The V gene is TRBV24-1, the J gene TRBJ2-3, with a possible D match to TRBD1 (5 bases). The V end lost 6 bases, the J end lost 7 bases, and 10 bases lay between the germline ends. CDR1 and CDR2 (germline): KGHDR, SFDVKD. The CDR3 totals 12 residues. CDR3 nucleotides: TGTGCCACCAGTACAGGTCCGAATACGCAGTATTTT. Protein sequence: CATSTGPNTQYF.

The chain carries TRBV7-6 and TRBJ2-5; perhaps TRBD2 as D (5 bases). There are 16 residues in the CDR3. Germline V gene data show CDR1 as SGHVS and CDR2 as FNYEAQ. V was clipped by 4 bases and J by 4 bases, with 19 bases between them. This CDR3 reads CASSSKSQLVGETQYF. CDR3 nucleotides: TGTGCCAGCAGCTCCAAATCACAACTAGTGGGAGAGACCCAGTACTTC.

This clone was counted once. The V call is TRBV3-1 (or the pseudogene TRBV3-2), the J call TRBJ2-2; tentatively, D is TRBD2 (5 bases). V lost 1 base and J 4 bases, leaving 16 bases between the germline ends. Germline CDR1 is LGHDT and CDR2 is YNNKEL (reference sequence). The CDR3 is made up of 17 amino acids. As DNA, the CDR3 is TGTGCCAGCAGCCAAGCCCGGGAACAGAGAGGCACCGGGGAGCTGTTTTTT. Translated: CASSQAREQRGTGELFF.

This clone was seen once. The V gene is TRBV7-8, the J gene TRBJ1-2, with 10 bases matching TRBD1. The length of the CDR3 is 14 residues. The junction had 7 bases not matched to a gene; V was cut back by 5 bases and J by 7 bases. Germline V gives CDR1 SGHVS, CDR2 FQNEAQ. Written as DNA, the CDR3 is TGTGCCAGCAGCCAGGTGGGGACAGGGGTTGGCTACACCTTC. The encoded protein is CASSQVGTGVGYTF. The whole variable domain, filled in from reference TRBV7-8 and TRBJ1-2, reads GAGVSQSPRYKVAKRGQDVALRCDPISGHVSLFWYQQALGQGPEFLTYFQNEAQLDKSGLPSDRFFAERPEGSVSTLKIQRTQQEDSAVYLCASSQVGTGVGYTFGSGTRLTVV.

The rearrangement joins TRBV25-1 to TRBJ1-1; no clear D. The CDR3 runs to 14 residues. Germline CDR1 is MGHDK and CDR2 is SYGVNS. Trimming took 6 bases from V and 6 from J, leaving 17 bases between them. In DNA, the CDR3 is TGTGCCAGCAGAAGACAAGGCGGGATCGCTGAAGCTTTCTTT. Its translation: CASRRQGGIAEAFF.

This clone was detected only a few times. J is TRBJ1-1 and V is TRBV29-1; D gene uncertain. Trimming removed 6 bases at V and 0 bases at J, with 14 bases between. The CDR3 loop spans 14 amino acids. The germline V gene has CDR1 SQVTM and CDR2 ANQGSEA. Here the CDR3 DNA reads TGCAGCGTCTGGTCCGATTACATGAACACTGAAGCTTTCTTT. Its protein product is CSVWSDYMNTEAFF.

V is TRBV6-5 and J is TRBJ1-2, with TRBD1 as a possible D gene (6 bases). The CDR3 sequence is 13 residues long. CDR1 MNHEY and CDR2 SVGAGI come from the germline V gene. V lost 0 bases, J lost 6 bases, and 8 bases lay in between. The CDR3 reads CASSYSGAHGYTF. In DNA form, the CDR3 reads TGTGCCAGCAGTTACTCGGGGGCTCATGGCTACACCTTC.

This sequence joins TRBV28 and TRBJ1-1; D possibly corresponds to TRBD1 (5 bases). The CDR3 has 13 residues. Trimming shortened V by 7 bases and J by 4 bases, and 13 bases separated the two germline ends. The germline V gene has CDR1 MDHEN and CDR2 SYDVKM. CDR3 protein: CASTPGGGTEAFF. For the CDR3, the DNA is TGTGCCAGCACTCCTGGGGGGGGCACTGAAGCTTTCTTT.